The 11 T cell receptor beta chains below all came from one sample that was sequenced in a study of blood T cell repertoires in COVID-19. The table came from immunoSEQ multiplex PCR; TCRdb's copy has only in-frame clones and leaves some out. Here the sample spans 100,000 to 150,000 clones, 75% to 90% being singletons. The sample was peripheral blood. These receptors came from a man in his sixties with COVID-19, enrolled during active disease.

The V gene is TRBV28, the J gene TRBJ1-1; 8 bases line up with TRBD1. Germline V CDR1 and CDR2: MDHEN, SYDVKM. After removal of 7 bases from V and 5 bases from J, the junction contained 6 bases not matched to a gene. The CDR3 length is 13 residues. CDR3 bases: TGTGCCAGCACGAACCACAGGGGGACTGAAGCTTTCTTT. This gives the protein CASTNHRGTEAFF.

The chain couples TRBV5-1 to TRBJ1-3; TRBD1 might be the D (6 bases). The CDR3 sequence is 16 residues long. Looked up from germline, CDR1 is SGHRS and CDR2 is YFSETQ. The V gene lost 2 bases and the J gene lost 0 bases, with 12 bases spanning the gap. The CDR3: CASSLTRQDSGNTIYF. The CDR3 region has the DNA TGCGCCAGCAGCTTAACCAGACAGGACTCTGGAAACACCATATATTTT.

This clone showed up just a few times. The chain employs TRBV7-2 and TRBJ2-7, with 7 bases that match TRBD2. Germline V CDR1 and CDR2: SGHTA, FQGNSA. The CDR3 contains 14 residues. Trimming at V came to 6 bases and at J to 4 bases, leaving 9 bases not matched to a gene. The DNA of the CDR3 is TGTGCCAGCAGGTTCGCGGCGGGGGATTACGAGCAGTACTTC. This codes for CASRFAAGDYEQYF.

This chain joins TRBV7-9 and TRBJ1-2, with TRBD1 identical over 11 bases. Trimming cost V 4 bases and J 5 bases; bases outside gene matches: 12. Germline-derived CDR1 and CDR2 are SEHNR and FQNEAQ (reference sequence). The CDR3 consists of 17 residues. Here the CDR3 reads CASSSRTGGVGIYGYTF. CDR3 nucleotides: TGTGCCAGCAGCTCAAGGACAGGGGGCGTCGGAATTTATGGCTACACCTTC. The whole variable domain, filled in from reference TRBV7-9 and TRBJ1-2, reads DTGVSQNPRHKITKRGQNVTFRCDPISEHNRLYWYRQTLGQGPEFLTYFQNEAQLEKSRLLSDRFSAERPKGSFSTLEIQRTEQGDSAMYLCASSSRTGGVGIYGYTFGSGTRLTVV.

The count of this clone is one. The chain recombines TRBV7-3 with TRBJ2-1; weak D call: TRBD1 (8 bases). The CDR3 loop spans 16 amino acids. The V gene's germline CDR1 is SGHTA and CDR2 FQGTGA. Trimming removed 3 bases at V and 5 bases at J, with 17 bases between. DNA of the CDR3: TGTGCCAGCAGCTTGGAAAGCGGGACAGGAAACAATGAGCAGTTCTTC. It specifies CASSLESGTGNNEQFF.

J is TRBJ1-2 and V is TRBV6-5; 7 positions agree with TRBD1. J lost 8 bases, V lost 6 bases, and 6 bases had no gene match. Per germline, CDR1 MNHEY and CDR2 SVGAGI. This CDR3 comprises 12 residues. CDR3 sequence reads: CASRRQGTGYTF. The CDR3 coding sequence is TGTGCCAGCAGGAGACAGGGAACGGGCTACACCTTC.

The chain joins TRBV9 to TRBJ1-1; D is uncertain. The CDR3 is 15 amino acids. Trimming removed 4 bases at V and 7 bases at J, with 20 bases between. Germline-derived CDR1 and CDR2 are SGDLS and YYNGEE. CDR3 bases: TGTGCCAGCAGCCGTGGCGGGGAAGGGAGTGATGAAGCTTTCTTT. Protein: CASSRGGEGSDEAFF.

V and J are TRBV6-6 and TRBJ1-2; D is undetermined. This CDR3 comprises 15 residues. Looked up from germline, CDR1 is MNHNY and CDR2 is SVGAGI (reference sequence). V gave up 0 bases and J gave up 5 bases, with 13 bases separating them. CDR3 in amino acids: CASSYSWNAGYGYTF. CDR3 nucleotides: TGTGCCAGCAGTTACTCGTGGAACGCCGGGTATGGCTACACCTTC.

The CDR3 is CASSPTQGQETQYF. DNA of the CDR3: TGTGCCAGCAGCCCGACCCAGGGGCAGGAGACCCAGTACTTC. The V and J genes are TRBV7-6 and TRBJ2-5, with D perhaps TRBD1 (6 bases). Trimming took off 5 bases at V and 5 bases at J, with 15 bases between the two ends. CDR3 size: 14 residues. The V gene's germline CDR1 is SGHVS and CDR2 FNYEAQ.

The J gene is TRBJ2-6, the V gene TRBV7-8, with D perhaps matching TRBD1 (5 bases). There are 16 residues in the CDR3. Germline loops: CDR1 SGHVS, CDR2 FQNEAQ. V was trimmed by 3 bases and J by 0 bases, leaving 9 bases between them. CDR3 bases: TGTGCCAGCAGCTTGCACAGGATCTCTGGGGCCAACGTCCTGACTTTC. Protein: CASSLHRISGANVLTF.

This CDR3 reads CASREGSNQPQHF. The CDR3 nucleotides are TGTGCCAGCAGGGAGGGTAGCAATCAGCCCCAGCATTTT. This chain joins TRBV12-3 or TRBV12-4 and TRBJ1-5, with no clear D. The V end was cut by 6 bases, the J end by 0 bases, with 6 bases between. The CDR3 loop spans 13 amino acids.